This T cell receptor (beta chain) was sequenced during a study of cytomegalovirus exposure and HLA in healthy donors. The CDR3 covers 15 residues. The germline V and J ends were trimmed by 0 bases and 5 bases, with 14 bases remaining between them. Germline assignment: CDR1 SGHRS and CDR2 YFSETQ. The PCR used 60 Vbeta and 13 Jbeta primers. The protocol was immunoSEQ multiplex PCR, while the TCRdb copy is restricted to in-frame clones and leaves out a portion. The sample shows 150,000 to 200,000 clones, 65% to 80% of them seen only once. The sequenced sample was PBMCs. This sequence was found in a woman between 40 and 50 years old in good health and CMV-seropositive. The chain carries TRBV5-1 and TRBJ1-1, with D uncertain. Here the CDR3 reads CASSLDGVLVTEAFF. The CDR3 DNA sequence: TGCGCCAGCAGCTTGGACGGGGTTCTCGTGACTGAAGCTTTCTTT.